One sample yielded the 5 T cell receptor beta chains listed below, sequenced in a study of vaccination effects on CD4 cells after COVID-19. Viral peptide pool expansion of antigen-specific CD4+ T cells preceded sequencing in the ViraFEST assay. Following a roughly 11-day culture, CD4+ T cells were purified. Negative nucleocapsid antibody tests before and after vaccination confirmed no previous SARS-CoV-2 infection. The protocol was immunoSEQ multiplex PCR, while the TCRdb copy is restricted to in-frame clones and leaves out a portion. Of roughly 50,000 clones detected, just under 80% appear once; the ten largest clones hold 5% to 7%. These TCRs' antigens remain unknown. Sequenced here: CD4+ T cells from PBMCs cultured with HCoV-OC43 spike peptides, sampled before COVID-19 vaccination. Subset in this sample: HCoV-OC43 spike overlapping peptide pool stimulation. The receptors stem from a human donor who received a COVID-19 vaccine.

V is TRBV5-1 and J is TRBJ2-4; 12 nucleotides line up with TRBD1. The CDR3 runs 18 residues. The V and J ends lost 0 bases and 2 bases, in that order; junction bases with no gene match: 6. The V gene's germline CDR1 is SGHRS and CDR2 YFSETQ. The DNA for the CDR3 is TGCGCCAGCAGCTTGGTTGCGGGACAGGGGGCGTCCAAAAACATTCAGTACTTC. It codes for CASSLVAGQGASKNIQYF.

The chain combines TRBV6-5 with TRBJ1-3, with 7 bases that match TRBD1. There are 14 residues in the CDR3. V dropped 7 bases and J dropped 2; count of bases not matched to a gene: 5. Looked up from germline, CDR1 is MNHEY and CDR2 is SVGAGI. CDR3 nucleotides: TGTGCCAGCACCGGAGGACAGGCTGGAAACACCATATATTTT. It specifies CASTGGQAGNTIYF.

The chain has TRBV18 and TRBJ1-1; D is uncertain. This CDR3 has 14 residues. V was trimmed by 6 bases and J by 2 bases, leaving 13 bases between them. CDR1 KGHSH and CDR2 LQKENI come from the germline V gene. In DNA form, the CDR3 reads TGTGCCAGCTCCCTCCAAGGTAGTAACACTGAAGCTTTCTTT. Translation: CASSLQGSNTEAFF.

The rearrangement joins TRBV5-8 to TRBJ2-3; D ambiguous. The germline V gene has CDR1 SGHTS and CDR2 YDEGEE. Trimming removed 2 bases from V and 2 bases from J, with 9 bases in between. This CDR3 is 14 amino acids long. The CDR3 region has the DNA TGTGCCAGCAGCTTCCGACATACCACAGATACGCAGTATTTT. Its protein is CASSFRHTTDTQYF. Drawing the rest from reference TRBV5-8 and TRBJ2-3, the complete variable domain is EAGVTQSPTHLIKTRGQQATLRCSPISGHTSVYWYQQALGLGLQFLLWYDEGEERNRGNFPPRFSGRQFPNYSSELNVNALELEDSALYLCASSFRHTTDTQYFGPGTRLTVL.

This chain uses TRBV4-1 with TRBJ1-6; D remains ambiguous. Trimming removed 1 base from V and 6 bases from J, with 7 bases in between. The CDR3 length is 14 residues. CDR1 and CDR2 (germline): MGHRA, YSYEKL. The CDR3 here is CASSQVPINSPLHF. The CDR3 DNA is TGCGCCAGCAGCCAAGTCCCGATTAATTCACCCCTCCACTTT.